This T cell receptor beta chain was observed in a study of HIV-infected children after antiretroviral therapy interruption (dated by TCRdb to the late 2010s). Regarding the study in general: The study included eight children, four on planned treatment interruption and four on continuous treatment, and all eight had a CD4+ count above 500 and a viral load below 50 copies/ml. A median age of around 10 years was recorded in the interruption group, and a median age of roughly 8 years was recorded in the continuous treatment group. Most participating children had recorded exposure to EBV and CMV. Samples from the interruption arm were taken at week 0, at week 12, at the end of interruption (week 24 or 48), and about 3 years after the study ended. For the continuous-treatment arm, samples from the corresponding weeks 0, 48 and 150 were analyzed. Alongside measurements of thymic output, the study compared TCR repertoires of children on planned treatment interruption with TCR repertoires of children on continuous antiretroviral treatment. What the research found in general, with its limitations: In naive CD4+ repertoires of PTI patients, CDR3 sharing between time points fell after interruption began; many sequences were shared between end of interruption and 3 years later. The naive CD4+ Gini coefficient rose by the end of treatment interruption, suggesting clonal expansion, and returned to baseline by 3 years. The sorted CD45RA+ naive cells might contain minor non-naive CD45RA+ populations, such as EMRA or stem memory cells. The low number of patients is regarded as a limitation, and the data should be interpreted with caution.

In this sample, this clonotype turned up a few times. Which antigen it targets is not known. Per-nucleotide qualities are absent, and no much larger clonotype sits a single base away. Taken with the paper, the label for treatment or condition translates to: PENTA 11 planned treatment interruption arm or continuous ART arm. Participants were children from the United Kingdom aged 2 to 15 years who had received at least three-drug ART for at least 24 weeks. Cryopreserved PBMCs containing at least 5 million viable cells were needed, and a few candidate patients were excluded because their viable PBMC yield was low. Naive CD4+ CD45RA+ CD45RO- T cells were FACS-sorted from thawed PBMCs on a FACSAria III cell sorter. After sorting, the cells were fixed and RNA was extracted first with the RNeasy FFPE kit and then with the RNeasy Micro kit. Receptor amplification or capture employed 3' RACE. To correct PCR amplification bias, TCR libraries were generated from RNA with a 3' RACE protocol that used unique molecular identifiers. As many as 12 amplicon libraries were pooled and then sequenced on an Illumina MiSeq using v2 2x250 paired-end chemistry. The published analysis was carried out like this. Decombinator was used to process the reads, assigning V and J genes and CDR3 and applying barcode-based correction of errors and PCR bias. Repertoires were subsampled to equal depth before Gini coefficients were calculated with the R ineq package. CDR3 similarity was assessed with GLIPH, Hamming distance and a shared triplet metric. TCRdb trimmed the raw reads at Q25, called clones with MiXCR and kept productive beta chains. A single entry per CDR3 protein holds the most common genes and DNA from its merged rows. None of the V and J calls come from the authors' own analysis; TCRdb made them. For this sample the table gives more than 85,000 distinct CDR3 sequences, of which less than 7% were detected only once. The top ten constitute around 1.1% of the sample.

The input for sequencing was CD45RA+ CD4+ T cells from PBMCs, pooled from several time points, taken from a donor given antiretroviral therapy, either interrupted or continuous. The sample's cell subset or site label, in plain terms: naive CD4+ CD45RA+ CD45RO- T cells. This TCR was sampled from a pool of human donors with HIV.

The DNA sequence reads TGTGCCAGCAGCCTGGGAGGGGGATTCAGCTCCTATAATTCACCCCTCCACTTT. Translated, it gives CASSLGGGFSSYNSPLHF. Recombination joined TRBV11-1 with TRBJ1-6; TRBD1 is perhaps the D gene, given 6 matching bases. V is reduced by 5 bases and J by 0 bases, leaving a spacing of 17 bases between them. Taken from cysteine to phenylalanine, the CDR3 has 18 residues. This entry keeps only the CDR3 DNA: 54 bases, framed from base 1. CDR1 and CDR2 are drawn from the germline V gene (reference sequence): SGHAT, FQDESV. The full variable domain, with segments outside the CDR3 supplied by the reference TRBV11-1 and TRBJ1-6 proteins, appears as EAEVAQSPRYKITEKSQAVAFWCDPISGHATLYWYRQILGQGPELLVQFQDESVVDDSQLPKDRFSAERLKGVDSTLKIQPAELGDSAMYLCASSLGGGFSSYNSPLHFGNGTRLTVT.